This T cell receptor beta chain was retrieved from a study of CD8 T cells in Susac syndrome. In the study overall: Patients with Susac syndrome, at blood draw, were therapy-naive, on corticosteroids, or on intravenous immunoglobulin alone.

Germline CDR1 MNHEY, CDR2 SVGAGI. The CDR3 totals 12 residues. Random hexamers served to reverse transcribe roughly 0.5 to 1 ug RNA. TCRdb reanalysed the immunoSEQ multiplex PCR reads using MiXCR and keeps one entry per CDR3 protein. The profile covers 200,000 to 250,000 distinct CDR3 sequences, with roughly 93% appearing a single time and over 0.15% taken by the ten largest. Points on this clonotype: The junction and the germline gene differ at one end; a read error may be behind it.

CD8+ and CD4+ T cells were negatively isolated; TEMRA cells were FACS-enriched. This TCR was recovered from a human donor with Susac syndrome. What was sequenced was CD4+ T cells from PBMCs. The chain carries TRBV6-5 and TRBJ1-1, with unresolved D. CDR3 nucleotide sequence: TGTGCCAGCAGTTACTCGAACAGTGAAGCTTTCTTT. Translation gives CASSYSNSEAFF.